The clone carrying this T cell receptor beta chain was recorded a few times. Its antigen is not known. The data were taken from a study of T-cell memory formation after mild COVID-19. Across the study: TCR clusters were mostly confined to one donor each.

Findings and limits, study-wide: Those CD4+ clones that contracted were mainly in CM and EM (CD8+ ones in EMRA). Day 15 to 85 contracting clones showed balanced CD4/CD8; later expanders leaned CD4+.

After 5'RACE with constant-segment primers, TCR alpha and TCR beta cDNA libraries carrying sample barcodes and UMIs were obtained. Each CDR3 protein gets one entry after TCRdb re-called the 5' RACE reads with MiXCR. In the table there are about 27,000 distinct CDR3 sequences, about 7.4% of which are singletons. This CDR3 spans 11 amino acids. The V and J ends lost 3 bases and 9 bases respectively, with 7 bases between them. Per the germline V gene, CDR1 is SGHDT and CDR2 is YYEEEE. The sample consisted of PBMCs or a T cell subset sorted from them (not recorded which). V is TRBV5-6 and J is TRBJ1-3; D remains ambiguous. The source is an adult woman who had mild COVID-19 (a few samples of this study predate the infection). Cell type and time point are not known. The CDR3 loop is CASSSWGTIYF. The CDR3 DNA reads as TGTGCCAGCAGCTCCTGGGGCACCATATATTTT.